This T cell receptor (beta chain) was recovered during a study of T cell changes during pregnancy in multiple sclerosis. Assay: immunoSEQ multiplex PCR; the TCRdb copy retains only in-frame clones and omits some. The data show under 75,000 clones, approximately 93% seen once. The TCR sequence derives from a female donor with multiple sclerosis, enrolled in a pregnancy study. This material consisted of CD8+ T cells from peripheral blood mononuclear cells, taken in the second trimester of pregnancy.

The CDR3 spells CATSRLSGTAYNEQFF. The CDR3 bases are TGTGCCACCAGCAGGCTTAGCGGGACGGCATACAATGAGCAGTTCTTC. V and J are TRBV15 and TRBJ2-1; 8 nucleotides match TRBD2. The CDR3 runs 16 residues. The germline V gene encodes CDR1 LNHNV and CDR2 YYDKDF (reference sequence). The J segment lost 4 bases and the V segment lost 3 bases, leaving 8 bases of the junction unmatched.